This note documents a single T cell receptor (beta chain) sequence. Antigen unknown. Donors were systemically healthy Caucasian individuals from Russia aged roughly 6 to 100 years. A second PCR, run for about 6 to 11 cycles, used a sample-barcoded 5' primer plus a J-beta primer mix. Per sample, CDR3-containing paired-end reads numbered at least 3 million. TCRdb re-called the 5' RACE reads with MiXCR, one entry per CDR3 protein. There are 600,000 to 1,000,000 distinct CDR3 sequences in the sample; nearly 60% occur only once, and 22% lies in the top ten. This specimen comes from a study of blood T cells in healthy people across ages. Whole-study results and caveats: One million T cells yielded diversity estimates that were considered underestimates. Diversity was higher, and naive CD4+ cells more numerous, in long-lived donors than in aged donors.

Trimming stripped 0 bases from V and 8 bases from J, with 23 bases between. This CDR3 has 18 residues. In germline, CDR1 is LGHNT, CDR2 FRNRAP. The gene calls are TRBV12-5 and TRBJ2-1; no clear D. Sample: blood. This receptor was obtained from a man in his thirties or forties in good health. The CDR3 nucleotides are TGTGCTAGTGGTTTGGTACGTTCCGAGACATGGGTTACTGATGAGCAGTTCTTC. Translating gives CASGLVRSETWVTDEQFF.